The 22 T cell receptor beta chains reported below all come from one sample, sequenced in a study of T cell clonality in common variable immunodeficiency. Sequenced by immunoSEQ multiplex PCR; TCRdb stores in-frame clones only, minus some. The repertoire consists of some 43,000 clones, none detected only once. The sample comprised peripheral blood mononuclear cells. Every receptor here comes from a person aged 18 to 70 in good health.

This clone was detected a few times. The observed sequence ends 3 residues before the CDR3 terminus, with the missing tail filled in from the germline J gene. The V and J genes are TRBV7-2 and TRBJ2-4; 9 nucleotides match TRBD1. CDR3 size: 14 residues. Per germline, CDR1 SGHTA and CDR2 FQGNSA. This CDR3 is CASSPWDRDYGQYF. The CDR3 DNA, read in part, is TGTGCCAGCAGCCCCTGGGACAGGGACTATGGT.

In this sample, this clone turned up many times. This CDR3 reads CASSSSGRAGNEQFF. The sequenced CDR3 bases are TGTGCCAGCAGCTCTAGCGGGAGGGCCGGGAATGAG. The chain has TRBV7-3 and TRBJ2-1, with 12 nucleotides matching TRBD2. The sequenced fragment ends 3 residues before the CDR3 boundary, so the rest is inferred from the germline J gene. The trim removed 4 bases at V and 7 bases at J, leaving 5 bases unmatched. The CDR3 sequence is 15 residues long. Germline V gene lookup returns CDR1 SGHTA and CDR2 FQGTGA.

In this sample, this clone turned up many times. The CDR3 goes on 3 residues after the read ends, and that part is filled in from the germline J gene. The J gene is TRBJ1-1, the V gene TRBV18; 11 bases align to TRBD1. With 3 bases clipped from V and 6 bases from J, the junction kept 6 bases outside the gene matches. The CDR3 contains 15 residues. Germline CDR1 is KGHSH and CDR2 is LQKENI. The CDR3 bases that were read are TGTGCCAGCTCACCTTGGGGACAGGGGGGCCCTGAA. Translating it yields CASSPWGQGGPE. The full CDR3 reads CASSPWGQGGPEAFF.

In this sample, this clone turned up a few times. With a far larger clone one base away, a read error is the likely cause. Read data end 3 residues before the CDR3 end; the end is taken from the germline J gene. The chain uses TRBV7-3 and TRBJ2-2; 12 bases map to TRBD2. There are 17 residues in the CDR3. The germline gives CDR1 SGHTA, CDR2 FQGTGA. The DNA read from the CDR3 is TGTTCCAGCAGCTTAATCGAGACTAGCGGGAGAGGCGGGGAG. Translated: CSSSLIETSGRGGE. The CDR3 as a whole reads CSSSLIETSGRGGELFF.

This clone appeared many times. CDR3 region: CASSSGTGYSGNTIYF. CDR3 DNA (partial): TGTGCCAGCAGCTCCGGGACAGGCTACTCTGGAAACACC. The chain joins TRBV6-2 or TRBV6-3 to TRBJ1-3, with 8 bases lining up with TRBD1. From the germline J gene comes the end of the CDR3, since the read stops 3 residues before it. The J segment lost 0 bases and the V segment lost 6 bases, leaving 7 bases of the junction unmatched. This CDR3 region has 16 residues. Germline-derived CDR1 and CDR2 are MNHEY and SVGEGT.

This clone was detected ten times or more. The read comes to an end 3 residues before the CDR3 does, leaving the germline J gene to fill in the end. This chain uses TRBV9 with TRBJ2-2; no clear D. The CDR3 sequence is 14 residues long. V lost 2 bases and J lost 2, with 7 bases in between. The germline V gene encodes CDR1 SGDLS and CDR2 YYNGEE. CDR3 loop: CASSVTVNTGELFF. The part of the CDR3 DNA that was read is TGTGCCAGCAGCGTCACGGTTAACACCGGGGAG.

This clone was observed many times. CDR3 region: CASSKGIGNQPQHF. CDR3 bases read: TGTGCCAGTAGTAAGGGGATAGGCAATCAGCCC. The chain joins TRBV19 to TRBJ1-5, with D possibly being TRBD1 (5 bases). With the read ending 3 residues before the CDR3 end, the germline J gene is used to fill in that end. The CDR3 has 14 amino acids. Germline CDR1 is LNHDA and CDR2 is SQIVND (reference sequence). The ends were cut back, 4 bases at V and 2 bases at J, with 9 bases in the middle.

This clone was observed many times. The CDR3 goes on 3 residues after the read ends, and that part is filled in from the germline J gene. V gene TRBV12-3 or TRBV12-4 combines with J gene TRBJ2-3; 14 nucleotides agree with TRBD2. The V gene end was trimmed by 5 bases and the J gene end by 2 bases; junction bases not matched to a gene: 6. The CDR3 consists of 17 residues. The CDR3 is CASSLRTSGRSTDTQYF. The covered CDR3 bases are TGTGCCAGCAGTCTCAGGACTAGCGGGAGGTCCACAGATACG.

This clone was detected ten times or more. The read ends 3 residues before the CDR3 terminus; that terminus is restored from the germline J gene. The rearrangement joins TRBV20-1 to TRBJ1-5; D not certain. CDR1 is DFQATT and CDR2 is SNEGSKA in the germline V gene (reference sequence). This CDR3 has 14 amino acids. The V end lost 3 bases, the J end lost 4 bases, and 13 bases lay between the germline ends. CDR3 bases read: TGCAGTGCTAGTATGGCCAGAGATAATCAGCCC. Encoded protein: CSASMARDNQP. The whole CDR3 is CSASMARDNQPQHF.

This clone was counted many times. The DNA ends 3 residues before the CDR3 does, and the rest of the CDR3 is filled in from the germline J gene. The genes are TRBV7-7 and TRBJ1-6; D gene unclear. In germline, CDR1 is SSHAT, CDR2 FNYEAQ (reference sequence). This CDR3 contains 13 residues. V lost 5 bases and J lost 7, with 9 bases in between. The CDR3: CASSQATNSPLHF. The CDR3 bases that were read are TGTGCCAGCAGCCAAGCCACGAATTCACCC.

This clone appeared many times. The read falls 3 residues short of the CDR3 end, and the missing part is taken from the germline J gene. The chain couples TRBV7-3 to TRBJ1-1; tentative D call: TRBD1 (6 bases). Germline assignment: CDR1 SGHTA and CDR2 FQGTGA. V was clipped by 5 bases and J by 4 bases, with 17 bases between them. The CDR3 length is 15 residues. The CDR3 reads CASSAHRVFRTEAFF. Partial CDR3 DNA: TGTGCCAGCAGCGCTCACAGGGTTTTTCGCACTGAA. Looking up the rest from reference TRBV7-3 and TRBJ1-1 gives the full variable domain: GAGVSQTPSNKVTEKGKYVELRCDPISGHTALYWYRQSLGQGPEFLIYFQGTGAADDSGLPNDRFFAVRPEGSVSTLKIQRTERGDSAVYLCASSAHRVFRTEAFFGQGTRLTVV.

This clone was seen many times. The read halts 3 residues ahead of the CDR3 end, with the missing end drawn from the germline J gene. The chain uses TRBV6-2 or TRBV6-3 and TRBJ1-5; the D gene is possibly TRBD1 (5 bases). CDR1 is MNHEY, CDR2 SVGEGT, per germline. Trimming shortened V by 6 bases and J by 4 bases, and 16 bases separated the two germline ends. The CDR3 is 15 residues long. Partial CDR3 DNA: TGTGCCAGCAGCCACGCGAGCGGGGCTAATCAGCCC. It specifies CASSHASGANQP. The full-length CDR3 reads as CASSHASGANQPQHF.

This clone was counted ten times or more. The CDR3 extends 3 residues past the end of the read, so its final part is completed from the germline J gene. V is TRBV18 and J is TRBJ2-1; TRBD2 agrees at 11 bases. V was clipped by 6 bases and J by 5 bases; unmatched bases: 3. Per the germline V gene, CDR1 is KGHSH and CDR2 is LQKENI. CDR3 length equals 14 residues. The CDR3 bases that were read are TGTGCCAGCTCCTGGGGACTAGCGGACAATGAG. It specifies CASSWGLADNE. In full, the CDR3 is CASSWGLADNEQFF.

This clone was picked up many times. The CDR3 goes on 3 residues after the read ends, and that part is filled in from the germline J gene. The chain joins TRBV5-4 to TRBJ2-1; possible D gene TRBD2, 5 bases. Per germline, CDR1 SGHNT and CDR2 YYREEE (reference sequence). The CDR3 sequence is 15 residues long. V lost 3 bases and J lost 0, with 10 bases in between. Incomplete CDR3 DNA: TGTGCCAGCAGCTCGGACTGGAGCTCCTACAATGAG. This sequence encodes CASSSDWSSYNE. In full, the CDR3 reads CASSSDWSSYNEQFF.

This clone has more than one count but fewer than ten. The read ends 3 residues shy of where the CDR3 ends; the end is completed using the germline J gene. The gene calls are TRBV20-1 and TRBJ2-1; D is unclear. Trimming took off 6 bases at V and 6 bases at J, with 18 bases between the two ends. From germline, CDR1 is DFQATT and CDR2 SNEGSKA (reference sequence). The CDR3 extends over 14 amino acids. CDR3 DNA, as far as it was read: TGCAGTGCAGTGACGGCCCCCACGGGCAATGAG. It codes for CSAVTAPTGNE. From start to end, the CDR3 is CSAVTAPTGNEQFF.

This clone was seen repeatedly, ten times or more. The CDR3 end is not reached by the read, which stops 3 residues before it; the germline J gene fills it in. V gene TRBV7-2 combines with J gene TRBJ1-2; D is uncertain. CDR1 and CDR2 (germline): SGHTA, FQGNSA. This CDR3 is built from 11 residues. This CDR3 is CASSFFLGYTF. Incomplete CDR3 DNA: TGTGCCAGCAGCTTCTTCTTGGGC.

This clone was recorded a few times. Since a far larger clone is one base different, this is likely a read error. The read terminates 3 residues ahead of where the CDR3 ends, so the germline J gene completes it. The V call is TRBV7-9, the J call TRBJ2-1, with D perhaps matching TRBD2 (6 bases). This CDR3 is 14 amino acids long. Germline V lookup: CDR1 SEHNR, CDR2 FQNEAQ (reference sequence). CDR3 sequence reads: CPSSLVFGGDEQFF. The sequenced part of the CDR3 DNA is TGTCCCAGCAGCTTAGTCTTCGGAGGGGATGAG.

This clone has a count of ten or more. The CDR3 end is not reached by the read, which stops 3 residues before it; the germline J gene fills it in. This rearrangement joins TRBV20-1 to TRBJ2-5, with D perhaps matching TRBD2 (5 bases). The germline CDR1 and CDR2 sequences are DFQATT and SNEGSKA (reference sequence). CDR3 size: 12 residues. V was clipped by 2 bases and J by 2 bases, with 6 bases between them. CDR3: CSARSGQETQYF. The CDR3 bases that were read are TGCAGTGCTAGATCGGGGCAAGAGACC.

The sample holds many counts of this clone. One end of the junction is discordant with germline, which a read error may explain. The read terminates 3 residues before the CDR3 end, so the remaining end is supplied by the germline J gene. The V gene is TRBV18, the J gene TRBJ2-2, with 7 bases matching TRBD2. The germline CDR1 and CDR2 sequences are KGHSH and LQKENI. The CDR3 has 14 residues. The CDR3 spells CASSPPGGTGELFF. CDR3 DNA, as far as it was read: TGTGCCAGCTCCCCACCCGGGGGGACCGGGGAG. Complete variable domain (other parts from reference TRBV18 and TRBJ2-2): NAGVMQNPRHLVRRRGQEARLRCSPMKGHSHVYWYRQLPEEGLKFMVYLQKENIIDESGMPKERFSAEFPKEGPSILRIQQVVRGDSAAYFCASSPPGGTGELFFGEGSRLTVL.

This clone was seen ten or more times. The read ends 3 residues before the CDR3 terminus; that terminus is restored from the germline J gene. V usage is TRBV7-2 and J usage is TRBJ1-4; no definite D call. Per the germline V gene, CDR1 is SGHTA and CDR2 is FQGNSA. The CDR3 contains 15 residues. Trimming removed 1 base from V and 0 bases from J, with 6 bases in between. Partial CDR3 DNA: TGTGCCAGCAGCTTAGGTGCGACAACTAATGAAAAA. Encoded protein: CASSLGATTNEK. The whole CDR3 sequence reads CASSLGATTNEKLFF.

This clone has a handful of counts. Germline is not matched at one junction end, which may reflect a read error. The CDR3 sequence is CVSSLVGGYGNTIYF. The sequenced CDR3 bases are TGTGTCAGCAGCTTAGTTGGGGGCTATGGAAACACC. The V call is TRBV7-8, the J call TRBJ1-3, with a possible D match to TRBD1 (6 bases). The read falls 3 residues short of the CDR3 end, and the missing part is taken from the germline J gene. CDR3 length: 15 residues. Per the germline V gene, CDR1 is SGHVS and CDR2 is FQNEAQ.

At least ten counts were recorded for this clone. The read ends 3 residues before the CDR3 terminus; that terminus is restored from the germline J gene. The V and J genes are TRBV7-2 and TRBJ2-7, with no clear D. The CDR3 contains 11 residues. Trimming took off 5 bases at V and 1 base at J, with 3 bases between the two ends. Germline values: CDR1 SGHTA, CDR2 FQGNSA. CDR3 DNA, as far as it was read: TGTGCCAGCAGCCCTTCCTACGAG. It encodes CASSPSYE. In full, the CDR3 reads CASSPSYEQYF.